One and the same sample provided the 9 T cell receptor beta chains below, sequenced in a study of blood T cell repertoires in COVID-19. TCRdb's table, derived via immunoSEQ multiplex PCR, lists solely in-frame clones and lacks some. The profile covers about 300,000 clones, with around 86% appearing a single time and approximately 4.1% taken by the ten largest. Input material: PBMCs or T cells enriched from blood (not recorded which). The source is a man younger than 40 who had recovered from COVID-19.

The chain carries TRBV12-3 or TRBV12-4 and TRBJ1-1; TRBD1 agrees at 7 bases. This CDR3 contains 13 residues. V gave up 3 bases and J gave up 6 bases; unmatched junction bases: 4. Here the CDR3 reads CASSLTGPPEAFF. The CDR3 bases are TGTGCCAGCAGTTTGACAGGGCCCCCTGAAGCTTTCTTT.

The chain carries TRBV29-1 and TRBJ1-2, with unresolved D. This CDR3 comprises 12 residues. Looked up from germline, CDR1 is SQVTM and CDR2 is ANQGSEA. Trimming pared 1 base from V and 4 bases from J, leaving 7 bases between. CDR3 in DNA: TGCAGCGTTGAAGGGTACGGCTATGGCTACACCTTC. Translation: CSVEGYGYGYTF.

The rearrangement uses TRBV19 and TRBJ1-4; possible D gene TRBD1, 5 bases. Between the trimmed V and J ends, which lost 5 bases and 4 bases, there was a span of 20 bases. This CDR3 has 17 residues. Germline values: CDR1 LNHDA, CDR2 SQIVND (reference sequence). In DNA form, the CDR3 reads TGTGCCAGTAGTGCCCCCCCAGGGATCCGGTATAATGAAAAACTGTTTTTT. Translating it yields CASSAPPGIRYNEKLFF. Full variable domain (outside the CDR3, taken from reference TRBV19 and TRBJ1-4): DGGITQSPKYLFRKEGQNVTLSCEQNLNHDAMYWYRQDPGQGLRLIYYSQIVNDFQKGDIAEGYSVSREKKESFPLTVTSAQKNPTAFYLCASSAPPGIRYNEKLFFGSGTQLSVL.

The gene calls are TRBV11-3 and TRBJ2-4; TRBD2 agrees at 8 bases. Germline values: CDR1 SGHNT, CDR2 YENEEA. The V and J ends lost 3 bases and 1 base, in that order; junction bases with no gene match: 2. CDR3 length: 15 amino acids. This CDR3 reads CASSFSGGAKNIQYF. The CDR3 region has the DNA TGTGCCAGCAGCTTTTCGGGAGGGGCCAAAAACATTCAGTACTTC.

The chain employs TRBV6-5 and TRBJ1-2, with 8 bases identical to TRBD1. The J segment lost 4 bases and the V segment lost 7 bases, leaving 5 bases of the junction unmatched. CDR1 MNHEY and CDR2 SVGAGI come from the germline V gene. The CDR3 is made up of 13 amino acids. The CDR3 is CASIQGAGYGYTF. DNA for the CDR3: TGTGCCAGCATCCAGGGGGCAGGCTATGGCTACACCTTC.

In the case of this clone: Relative to the germline gene, one junction end is altered; a read error may explain this. The chain carries TRBV7-7 and TRBJ2-7; no definite D call. Germline loops: CDR1 SSHAT, CDR2 FNYEAQ (reference sequence). This CDR3 contains 15 residues. CDR3 residues: CASSLGPEPSYEQYF. In DNA form, the CDR3 reads TGTGCTAGCAGCTTAGGGCCCGAACCCTCCTACGAGCAGTACTTC.

This clone was recorded once. One end of the junction is discordant with germline, which a read error may explain. The chain links TRBV2 to TRBJ1-2; D not resolved. CDR3 length: 13 residues. Looked up from germline, CDR1 is SNHLY and CDR2 is FYNNEI. CDR3: CASREGRHYGYTF. CDR3 in DNA: TGTGCCAGCAGAGAAGGGAGGCACTATGGCTACACCTTC. The full variable domain, completed using reference TRBV2 and TRBJ1-2, is EPEVTQTPSHQVTQMGQEVILRCVPISNHLYFYWYRQILGQKVEFLVSFYNNEISEKSEIFDDQFSVERPDGSNFTLKIRSTKLEDSAMYFCASREGRHYGYTFGSGTRLTVV.

The chain couples TRBV5-4 to TRBJ2-3; no firm D call. V was shortened by 0 bases and J by 7 bases, with 12 bases between the two germline ends. Germline V gives CDR1 SGHNT, CDR2 YYREEE (reference sequence). The CDR3 covers 14 residues. The CDR3 spells CASSLGASGNTQYF. CDR3 DNA sequence: TGTGCCAGCAGCTTGGGAGCCTCGGGTAATACGCAGTATTTT.

This clone was observed a single time. The J gene is TRBJ1-2, the V gene TRBV30, with 9 bases fitting TRBD1. Germline CDR1 GTSNPN, CDR2 SVGIG (reference sequence). With V trimmed by 4 bases and J by 4 bases, 7 bases remained unmatched. This CDR3 is 14 amino acids long. The CDR3 DNA follows: TGTGCCTGGATGCCTCGGGACAGGGCCTATGGCTACACCTTC. It codes for CAWMPRDRAYGYTF.